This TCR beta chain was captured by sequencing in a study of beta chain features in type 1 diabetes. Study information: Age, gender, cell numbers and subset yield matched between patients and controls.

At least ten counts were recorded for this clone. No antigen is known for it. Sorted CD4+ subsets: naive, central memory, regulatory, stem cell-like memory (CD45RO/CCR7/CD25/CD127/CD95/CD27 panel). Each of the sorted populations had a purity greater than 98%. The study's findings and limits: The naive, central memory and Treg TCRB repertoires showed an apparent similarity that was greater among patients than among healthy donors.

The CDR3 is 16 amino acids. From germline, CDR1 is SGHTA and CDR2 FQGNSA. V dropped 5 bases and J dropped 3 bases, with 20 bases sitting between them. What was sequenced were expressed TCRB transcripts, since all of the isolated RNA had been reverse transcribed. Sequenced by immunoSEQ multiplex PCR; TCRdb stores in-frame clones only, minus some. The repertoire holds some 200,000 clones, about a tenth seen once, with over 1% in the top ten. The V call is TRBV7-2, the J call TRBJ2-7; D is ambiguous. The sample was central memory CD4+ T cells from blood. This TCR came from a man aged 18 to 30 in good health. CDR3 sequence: CASSPLPDYSGYEQYF. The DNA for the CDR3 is TGTGCCAGCAGCCCACTCCCCGATTATTCCGGCTACGAGCAGTACTTC.